This T cell receptor (beta chain) was identified in a study of control samples from healthy donors and cancer patients (TCRdb year 2020). Trimming accounts for 1 base at V and 2 bases at J, while the number of junction bases matched to no gene is 4. Counted from cysteine to phenylalanine, this CDR3 has 17 amino acids. Just the 51-base CDR3 DNA is kept, in frame starting at base 1. The germline V gene encodes CDR1 MGHDK and CDR2 SYGVNS. To prepare the library, the immunoSEQ multiplex PCR assay was applied. TCRdb obtained this table from immuneACCESS and retained in-frame rearrangements with V and J assigned. These tables miss some clones; where compared with another copy, unresolved V genes account for less than half of the shortfall, and the remainder is unexplained. The sample records approximately 160,000 clones, approximately 90% of which are singletons. The biggest ten clones account for 0.65% to 0.75% of the sample.

A word on this clone: What antigen it recognizes has not been identified. Per-base quality was not reported, and no clone a single base away is much larger than it.

The clonotype comes from a woman younger than 45 in good health. The specimen was blood. The chain uses TRBV25-1 and TRBJ2-5, with 13 junctional bases fitting TRBD2. The DNA reads TGTGCCAGCAGTGAATCCCGGGGACTAGCGGGACAAGAGACCCAGTACTTC. The translation is CASSESRGLAGQETQYF.